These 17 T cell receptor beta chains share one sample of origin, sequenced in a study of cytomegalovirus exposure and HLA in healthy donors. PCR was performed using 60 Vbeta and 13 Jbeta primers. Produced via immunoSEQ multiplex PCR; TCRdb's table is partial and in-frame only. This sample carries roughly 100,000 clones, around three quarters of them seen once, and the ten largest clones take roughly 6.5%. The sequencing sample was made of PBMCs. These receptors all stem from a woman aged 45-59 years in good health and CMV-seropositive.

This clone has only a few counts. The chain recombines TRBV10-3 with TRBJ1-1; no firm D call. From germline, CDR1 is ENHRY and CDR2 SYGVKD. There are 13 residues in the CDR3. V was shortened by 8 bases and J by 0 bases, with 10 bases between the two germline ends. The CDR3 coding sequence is TGTGCCATCGGAGAAGGAGTGAACACTGAAGCTTTCTTT. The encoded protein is CAIGEGVNTEAFF.

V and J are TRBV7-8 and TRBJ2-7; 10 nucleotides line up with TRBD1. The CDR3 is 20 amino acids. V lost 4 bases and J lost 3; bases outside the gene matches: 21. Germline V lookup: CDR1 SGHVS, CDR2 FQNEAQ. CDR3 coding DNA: TGTGCCAGCAGCTGGCGGGTCGGGACAGGGGACACGGCGAGTATCTACGAGCAGTACTTC. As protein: CASSWRVGTGDTASIYEQYF.

This chain's CDR3 is CASSVAQGAMNTEAFF. The CDR3 DNA reads as TGTGCCAGCAGCGTAGCACAGGGCGCAATGAACACTGAAGCTTTCTTT. The chain has TRBV9 and TRBJ1-1; perhaps TRBD1 as D (6 bases). The length of the CDR3 is 16 residues. Trimming removed 0 bases at V and 0 bases at J, with 12 bases between. Germline V CDR1 and CDR2: SGDLS, YYNGEE. The full variable domain, with the rest looked up from reference TRBV9 and TRBJ1-1, is DSGVTQTPKHLITATGQRVTLRCSPRSGDLSVYWYQQSLDQGLQFLIQYYNGEERAKGNILERFSAQQFPDLHSELNLSSLELGDSALYFCASSVAQGAMNTEAFFGQGTRLTVV.

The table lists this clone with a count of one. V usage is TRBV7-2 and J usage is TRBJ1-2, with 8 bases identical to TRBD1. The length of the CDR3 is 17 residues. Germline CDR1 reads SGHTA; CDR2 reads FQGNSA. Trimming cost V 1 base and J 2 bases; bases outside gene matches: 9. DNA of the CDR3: TGTGCCAGCAGCTTAGGGCAGGGGGCACAGGTGAACTATGGCTACACCTTC. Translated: CASSLGQGAQVNYGYTF.

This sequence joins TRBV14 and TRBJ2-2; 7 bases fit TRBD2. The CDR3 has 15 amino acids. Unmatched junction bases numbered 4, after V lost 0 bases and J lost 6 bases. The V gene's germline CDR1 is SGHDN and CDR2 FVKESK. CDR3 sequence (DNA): TGTGCCAGCAGCCAAGAGGCAGGGAGGGCCGGGGAGCTGTTTTTT. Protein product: CASSQEAGRAGELFF.

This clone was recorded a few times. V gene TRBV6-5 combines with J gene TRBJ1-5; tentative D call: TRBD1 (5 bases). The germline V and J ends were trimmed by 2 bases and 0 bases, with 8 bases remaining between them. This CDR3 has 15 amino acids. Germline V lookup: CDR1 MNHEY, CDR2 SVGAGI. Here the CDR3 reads CASSYTGDSNQPQHF. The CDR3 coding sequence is TGTGCCAGCAGTTACACGGGGGATAGCAATCAGCCCCAGCATTTT.

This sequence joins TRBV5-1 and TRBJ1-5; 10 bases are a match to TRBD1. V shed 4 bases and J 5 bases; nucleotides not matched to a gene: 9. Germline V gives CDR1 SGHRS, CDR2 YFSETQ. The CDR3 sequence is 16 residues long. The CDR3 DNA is TGCGCCAGCAGCCCTTGGGGGGGGACAGGGGATCAGCCCCAGCATTTT. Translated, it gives CASSPWGGTGDQPQHF.

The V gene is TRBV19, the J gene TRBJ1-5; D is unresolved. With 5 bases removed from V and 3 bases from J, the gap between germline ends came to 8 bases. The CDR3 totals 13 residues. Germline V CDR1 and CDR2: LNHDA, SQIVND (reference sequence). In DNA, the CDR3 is TGTGCCAGTAGTGGCCAGTACAATCAGCCCCAGCATTTT. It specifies CASSGQYNQPQHF. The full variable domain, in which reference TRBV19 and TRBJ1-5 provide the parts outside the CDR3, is DGGITQSPKYLFRKEGQNVTLSCEQNLNHDAMYWYRQDPGQGLRLIYYSQIVNDFQKGDIAEGYSVSREKKESFPLTVTSAQKNPTAFYLCASSGQYNQPQHFGDGTRLSIL.

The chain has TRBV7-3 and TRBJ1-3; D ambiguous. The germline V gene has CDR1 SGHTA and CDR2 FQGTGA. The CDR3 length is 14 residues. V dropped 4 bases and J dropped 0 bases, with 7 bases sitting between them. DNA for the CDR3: TGTGCCAGCAGCTCCAGCGCCTCTGGAAACACCATATATTTT. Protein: CASSSSASGNTIYF.

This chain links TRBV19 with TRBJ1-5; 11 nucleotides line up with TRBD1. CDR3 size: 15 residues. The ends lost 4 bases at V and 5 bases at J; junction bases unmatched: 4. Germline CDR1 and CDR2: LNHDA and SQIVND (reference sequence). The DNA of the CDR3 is TGTGCCAGTAGTACCGGACAGGGGGCAGATCAGCCCCAGCATTTT. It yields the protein CASSTGQGADQPQHF.

The CDR3 bases are TGTGCCAGCAGCTTAGGACAGGGGGCCTACGAGCAGTACTTC. It codes for CASSLGQGAYEQYF. The chain recombines TRBV7-6 with TRBJ2-7; 9 bases line up with TRBD1. This CDR3 comprises 14 residues. The V gene's germline CDR1 is SGHVS and CDR2 FNYEAQ. Unmatched junction bases numbered 0, after V lost 1 base and J lost 2 bases.

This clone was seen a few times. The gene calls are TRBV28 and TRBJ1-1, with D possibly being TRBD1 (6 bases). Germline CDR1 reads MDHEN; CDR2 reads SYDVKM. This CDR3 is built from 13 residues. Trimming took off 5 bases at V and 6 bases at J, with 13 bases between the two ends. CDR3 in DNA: TGTGCCAGCAGTATTTTGAACAGGGCTGAAGCTTTCTTT. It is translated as CASSILNRAEAFF.

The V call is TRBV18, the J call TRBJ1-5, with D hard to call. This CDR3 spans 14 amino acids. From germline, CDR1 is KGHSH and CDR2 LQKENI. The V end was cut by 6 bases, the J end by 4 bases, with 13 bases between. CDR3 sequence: CASSHGGINQPQHF. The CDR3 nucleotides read TGTGCCAGCTCCCACGGAGGGATAAATCAGCCCCAGCATTTT.

The CDR3 spells CASSLMDRPNTGELFF. The CDR3 DNA sequence: TGTGCCAGCAGCTTGATGGACAGGCCGAACACCGGGGAGCTGTTTTTT. J is TRBJ2-2 and V is TRBV5-4, with TRBD1 matching 7 bases. Germline V gene lookup returns CDR1 SGHNT and CDR2 YYREEE (reference sequence). V lost 1 base and J lost 0; bases outside the gene matches: 3. The CDR3 runs 16 residues. The whole variable domain, remainder taken from reference TRBV5-4 and TRBJ2-2, is ETGVTQSPTHLIKTRGQQVTLRCSSQSGHNTVSWYQQALGQGPQFIFQYYREEENGRGNFPPRFSGLQFPNYSSELNVNALELDDSALYLCASSLMDRPNTGELFFGEGSRLTVL.

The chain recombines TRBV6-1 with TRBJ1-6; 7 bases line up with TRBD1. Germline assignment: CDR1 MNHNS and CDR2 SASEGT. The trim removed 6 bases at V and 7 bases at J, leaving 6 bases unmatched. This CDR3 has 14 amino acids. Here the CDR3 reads CASRRQGRNSPLHF. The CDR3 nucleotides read TGTGCCAGCAGGAGACAGGGACGCAATTCACCCCTCCACTTT.

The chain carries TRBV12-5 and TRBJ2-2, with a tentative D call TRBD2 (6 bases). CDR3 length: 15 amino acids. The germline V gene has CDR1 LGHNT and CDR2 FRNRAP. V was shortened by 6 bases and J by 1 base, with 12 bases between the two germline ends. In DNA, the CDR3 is TGTGCTAGTGGCCCGGGACTGAAGAACACCGGGGAGCTGTTTTTT. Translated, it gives CASGPGLKNTGELFF. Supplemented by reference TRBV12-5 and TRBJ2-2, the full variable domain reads DARVTQTPRHKVTEMGQEVTMRCQPILGHNTVFWYRQTMMQGLELLAYFRNRAPLDDSGMPKDRFSAEMPDATLATLKIQPSEPRDSAVYFCASGPGLKNTGELFFGEGSRLTVL.

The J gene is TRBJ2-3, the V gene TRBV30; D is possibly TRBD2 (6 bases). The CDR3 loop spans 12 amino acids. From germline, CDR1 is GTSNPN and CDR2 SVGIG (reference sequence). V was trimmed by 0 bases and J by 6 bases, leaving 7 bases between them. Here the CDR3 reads CAWSVGGDTQYF. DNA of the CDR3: TGTGCCTGGAGTGTTGGAGGGGATACGCAGTATTTT.